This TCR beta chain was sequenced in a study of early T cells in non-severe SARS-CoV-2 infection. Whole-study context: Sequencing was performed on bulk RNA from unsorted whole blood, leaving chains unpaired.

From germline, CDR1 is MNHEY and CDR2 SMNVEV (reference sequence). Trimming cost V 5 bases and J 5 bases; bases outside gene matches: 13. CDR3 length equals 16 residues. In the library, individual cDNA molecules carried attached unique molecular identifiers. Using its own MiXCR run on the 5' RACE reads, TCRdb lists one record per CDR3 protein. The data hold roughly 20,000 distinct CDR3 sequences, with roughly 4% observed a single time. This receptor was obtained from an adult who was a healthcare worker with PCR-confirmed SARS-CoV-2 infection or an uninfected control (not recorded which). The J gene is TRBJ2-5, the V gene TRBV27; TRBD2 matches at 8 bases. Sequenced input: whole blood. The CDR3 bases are TGTGCCAGCAGTCCCCGGGGATTAGCGGGGTGGGAGACCCAGTACTTC. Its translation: CASSPRGLAGWETQYF.